Below are 31 T cell receptor beta chains sequenced from a single sample in a study of blood T cell repertoires in COVID-19. Libraries were prepared by immunoSEQ multiplex PCR; TCRdb keeps only in-frame clonotypes and omits some of them. There are 65,000 or so clones in the sample; 82% occur only once, and roughly 3.5% lies in the top ten. Sequencing was performed on peripheral blood. The receptors derive from a man aged 55 to 70 with acute or convalescent COVID-19.

A single count supports this clone. The chain carries TRBV20-1 and TRBJ2-7; possibly TRBD1 for D (6 bases). This CDR3 is built from 11 residues. CDR1 DFQATT and CDR2 SNEGSKA come from the germline V gene (reference sequence). The ends were cut back, 6 bases at V and 7 bases at J, with 13 bases in the middle. The CDR3, as DNA: TGCAGTGCCCTTGGACAGTCTGAGCAGTACTTC. Protein: CSALGQSEQYF.

This clone occurred once. The chain combines TRBV10-3 with TRBJ2-2; D remains unclear. Trimming left V 8 bases short and J 7 bases short, with 11 bases between. The CDR3 runs to 12 residues. Germline loops: CDR1 ENHRY, CDR2 SYGVKD. The DNA for the CDR3 is TGTGCCATCCCGAAGGAGAGCGGGGAGCTGTTTTTT. Translation gives CAIPKESGELFF.

This clone was seen only a few times. This chain uses TRBV20-1 with TRBJ2-5; 9 nucleotides match TRBD1. Looked up from germline, CDR1 is DFQATT and CDR2 is SNEGSKA (reference sequence). The CDR3 has 14 amino acids. V was clipped by 3 bases and J by 5 bases; unmatched bases: 7. The CDR3 loop is CSASTGGMSETQYF. CDR3 DNA: TGCAGTGCTAGTACAGGGGGCATGTCGGAGACCCAGTACTTC.

The V call is TRBV30, the J call TRBJ1-2; D unresolved. In germline, CDR1 is GTSNPN, CDR2 SVGIG (reference sequence). This CDR3 has 13 residues. The V end was cut by 3 bases, the J end by 5 bases, with 13 bases between. DNA for the CDR3: TGTGCCTGGAGGGACTATCAAGGGTATGGCTACACCTTC. Translated: CAWRDYQGYGYTF.

This clone appeared once. CDR3 coding DNA: TGTGCCAGCAGTTCCGACAGAGCCTACGAGCAGTACTTC. Protein: CASSSDRAYEQYF. V is TRBV6-5 and J is TRBJ2-7, with a tentative D call TRBD1 (5 bases). Looked up from germline, CDR1 is MNHEY and CDR2 is SVGAGI. Trimming pared 4 bases from V and 2 bases from J, leaving 9 bases between. The CDR3 loop spans 13 amino acids.

The rearrangement uses TRBV11-1 and TRBJ1-1, with 8 nucleotides matching TRBD1. Germline lookup yields CDR1 SGHAT and CDR2 FQDESV (reference sequence). There are 15 residues in the CDR3. V lost 5 bases and J lost 1; bases outside the gene matches: 6. The CDR3 coding sequence is TGTGCCAGCAGCCCCCGGACAGGGTGGAACACTGAAGCTTTCTTT. As protein: CASSPRTGWNTEAFF.

The chain links TRBV6-6 to TRBJ1-4; TRBD1 might be the D (5 bases). The germline CDR1 and CDR2 sequences are MNHNY and SVGAGI (reference sequence). The V end lost 6 bases, the J end lost 7 bases, and 15 bases lay between the germline ends. This CDR3 has 14 amino acids. Written as DNA, the CDR3 is TGTGCCAGCAGCCGCGTGGGGCAGACTGAAAAACTGTTTTTT. Translation: CASSRVGQTEKLFF.

Only a few counts were recorded for this clone. This chain uses TRBV11-2 with TRBJ2-7, with TRBD1 identical over 8 bases. Germline CDR1 and CDR2: SGHAT and FQNNGV. The CDR3 extends over 15 amino acids. J lost 2 bases, V lost 5 bases, and 8 bases had no gene match. The DNA of the CDR3 is TGTGCCAGCAGCCTAGGCAGGGGGCTAACCTACGAGCAGTACTTC. This codes for CASSLGRGLTYEQYF.

V gene TRBV7-2 combines with J gene TRBJ2-1; D ambiguous. Germline lookup yields CDR1 SGHTA and CDR2 FQGNSA. V lost 0 bases and J 5 bases, leaving 8 bases between the germline ends. CDR3 length: 14 amino acids. CDR3 in DNA: TGTGCCAGCAGCTTAGCCCGCGAGGACAATGAGCAGTTCTTC. Residues: CASSLAREDNEQFF.

This clone showed up just once. The chain links TRBV6-5 to TRBJ1-2; TRBD1 matches 7 bases. CDR3 length: 14 amino acids. V shed 5 bases, J shed 4 bases, and the junction held 7 bases outside the gene matches. Per the germline V gene, CDR1 is MNHEY and CDR2 is SVGAGI. The CDR3 sequence is CASSQLRGLYGYTF. The CDR3 DNA sequence: TGTGCCAGCAGTCAACTAAGGGGGCTCTATGGCTACACCTTC.

This clone has just a few counts. The chain couples TRBV29-1 to TRBJ1-2; 8 bases line up with TRBD1. There are 15 residues in the CDR3. Germline CDR1 reads SQVTM; CDR2 reads ANQGSEA. After removal of 0 bases from V and 2 bases from J, the junction contained 5 bases not matched to a gene. CDR3 sequence: CSVEEIRTGNYGYTF. For the CDR3, the DNA is TGCAGCGTTGAAGAGATCAGGACAGGGAACTATGGCTACACCTTC. The entire variable domain, with the rest obtained from reference TRBV29-1 and TRBJ1-2, is as follows: SAVISQKPSRDICQRGTSLTIQCQVDSQVTMMFWYRQQPGQSLTLIATANQGSEATYESGFVIDKFPISRPNLTFSTLTVSNMSPEDSSIYLCSVEEIRTGNYGYTFGSGTRLTVV.

V usage is TRBV2 and J usage is TRBJ2-1; a weak D match, TRBD1 (5 bases). This CDR3 is 11 amino acids long. Germline V CDR1 and CDR2: SNHLY, FYNNEI. Trimming took 11 bases from V and 10 from J, leaving 15 bases between them. CDR3 sequence reads: CASGRIFEQFF. For the CDR3, the DNA is TGTGCCTCAGGGCGTATCTTCGAGCAGTTCTTC.

This clone was found once. The rearrangement joins TRBV7-6 to TRBJ1-3; 7 positions match TRBD1. The CDR3 runs to 16 residues. V was clipped by 4 bases and J by 2 bases; unmatched bases: 8. Germline V gene lookup returns CDR1 SGHVS and CDR2 FNYEAQ. The DNA of the CDR3 is TGTGCCAGCAGCTCCACTTCGGACAGGACTGGAAACACCATATATTTT. Protein: CASSSTSDRTGNTIYF.

The rearrangement links TRBV7-9 to TRBJ2-7; 11 nucleotides line up with TRBD1. Germline V gene lookup returns CDR1 SEHNR and CDR2 FQNEAQ (reference sequence). CDR3 size: 17 residues. J lost 0 bases, V lost 4 bases, and 8 bases had no gene match. In nucleotides, the CDR3 is TGTGCCAGCAGCTATCTCCCAGGGACAGGGGGCTCCTACGAGCAGTACTTC. Translated, it gives CASSYLPGTGGSYEQYF.

J is TRBJ1-1 and V is TRBV29-1; TRBD1 is a possible D gene (6 bases). Deletions cut 7 bases from V and 5 bases from J, with 14 bases between. The CDR3 totals 12 residues. Germline assignment: CDR1 SQVTM and CDR2 ANQGSEA. The CDR3 DNA sequence: TGCAGCGCTGCTACAGGGAATACTGAAGCTTTCTTT. Translating gives CSAATGNTEAFF.

Only a few counts were recorded for this clone. The chain uses TRBV10-2 and TRBJ2-7; D call uncertain. There are 12 residues in the CDR3. V was clipped by 10 bases and J by 0 bases, with 10 bases between them. Germline-derived CDR1 and CDR2 are WSHSY and SAAADI. DNA for the CDR3: TGCGCCACCTCCAGAAACTCCTACGAGCAGTACTTC. Translating it yields CATSRNSYEQYF.

The chain joins TRBV19 to TRBJ1-2, with 7 bases that match TRBD1. The CDR3 consists of 15 residues. J was trimmed by 4 bases and V by 2 bases; bases with no gene match: 7. Germline CDR1 is LNHDA and CDR2 is SQIVND (reference sequence). This CDR3 reads CASSIPGQIIYGYTF. CDR3 bases: TGTGCCAGTAGTATACCGGGACAGATTATCTATGGCTACACCTTC.

In this sample, this clone turned up once. The genes are TRBV9 and TRBJ1-3, with D hard to call. Per germline, CDR1 SGDLS and CDR2 YYNGEE. V was cut by 5 bases and J by 10 bases, with 13 bases left in between. This CDR3 region has 12 residues. DNA of the CDR3: TGTGCCAGCAGAGAGGCCGCCGGGACCATATATTTT. Encoded protein: CASREAAGTIYF.

The chain joins TRBV29-1 to TRBJ2-3, with a tentative D call TRBD2 (8 bases). This CDR3 is 13 amino acids long. From germline, CDR1 is SQVTM and CDR2 ANQGSEA. Trimming stripped 5 bases from V and 9 bases from J, with 18 bases between. The CDR3 loop reads CSVYSGVTGTQYF. CDR3 DNA: TGCAGCGTTTATAGCGGGGTGACAGGGACGCAGTATTTT.

This chain uses TRBV7-2 with TRBJ2-7; 8 nucleotides align to TRBD1. The CDR3 totals 15 residues. Trimming removed 3 bases from V and 4 bases from J; junction bases left unmatched: 8. The V gene's germline CDR1 is SGHTA and CDR2 FQGNSA. In DNA form, the CDR3 reads TGTGCCAGCAGCTTGAAAGGGACAGGCCTTTACGAGCAGTACTTC. Encoded protein: CASSLKGTGLYEQYF.

The rearrangement joins TRBV5-5 to TRBJ2-3, with 7 nucleotides matching TRBD1. Germline V gene lookup returns CDR1 SGHKS and CDR2 YYEKEE (reference sequence). The CDR3 is made up of 15 amino acids. With V trimmed by 4 bases and J by 8 bases, 13 bases remained unmatched. This CDR3 reads CASSPWDSVQGTQYF. The CDR3 DNA reads TGTGCCAGCAGCCCCTGGGACAGCGTTCAGGGTACGCAGTATTTT.

This clone was counted a few times. The chain joins TRBV7-3 to TRBJ1-5; D unresolved. Germline V lookup: CDR1 SGHTA, CDR2 FQGTGA. This CDR3 region has 13 residues. The ends were cut back, 5 bases at V and 7 bases at J, with 12 bases in the middle. Written as DNA, the CDR3 is TGTGCCAGCAGCAGAGCCCGGGGACAGCCCCAGCATTTT. Amino acid sequence: CASSRARGQPQHF. Drawing the rest from reference TRBV7-3 and TRBJ1-5, the complete variable domain is GAGVSQTPSNKVTEKGKYVELRCDPISGHTALYWYRQSLGQGPEFLIYFQGTGAADDSGLPNDRFFAVRPEGSVSTLKIQRTERGDSAVYLCASSRARGQPQHFGDGTRLSIL.

The J gene is TRBJ1-2, the V gene TRBV5-6; D possibly corresponds to TRBD1 (6 bases). Germline CDR1 is SGHDT and CDR2 is YYEEEE. The CDR3 has 18 residues. Trimming removed 2 bases at V and 3 bases at J, with 23 bases between. CDR3 amino acids: CASSFYLKYRDVDYGYTF. CDR3 sequence (DNA): TGTGCCAGCAGCTTCTATCTGAAATACAGGGACGTCGACTATGGCTACACCTTC.

V usage is TRBV5-8 and J usage is TRBJ1-1, with 7 bases that match TRBD1. Germline V gives CDR1 SGHTS, CDR2 YDEGEE. With 3 bases clipped from V and 4 bases from J, the junction kept 6 bases outside the gene matches. This CDR3 is 14 amino acids long. The CDR3 DNA sequence: TGTGCCAGCAGCTCGCGAACAGGGGCCACTGAAGCTTTCTTT. It codes for CASSSRTGATEAFF.

This sequence joins TRBV18 and TRBJ2-1, with a possible D match to TRBD1 (6 bases). Deletions cut 2 bases from V and 9 bases from J, with 17 bases between. This CDR3 contains 15 residues. The germline CDR1 and CDR2 sequences are KGHSH and LQKENI. The DNA for the CDR3 is TGTGCCAGCTCACCAACTCTCCCAGGGGATGGTGAGCAGTTCTTC. Translation gives CASSPTLPGDGEQFF.

This clone was picked up one time. J is TRBJ2-3 and V is TRBV20-1; D is unclear. CDR3 size: 11 residues. V was shortened by 5 bases and J by 3 bases, with 6 bases between the two germline ends. Germline loops: CDR1 DFQATT, CDR2 SNEGSKA (reference sequence). CDR3 region: CSAPRTDTQYF. DNA for the CDR3: TGCAGTGCTCCTAGAACAGATACGCAGTATTTT.

The chain joins TRBV5-1 to TRBJ2-7; 7 nucleotides match TRBD1. V gave up 9 bases and J gave up 2 bases; unmatched junction bases: 14. Germline CDR1 and CDR2: SGHRS and YFSETQ. This CDR3 is built from 15 residues. This CDR3 reads CATAPDSTGTYEQYF. CDR3 coding DNA: TGCGCCACCGCGCCAGACTCGACAGGGACCTACGAGCAGTACTTC.

The gene calls are TRBV14 and TRBJ1-3, with TRBD1 as a possible D gene (5 bases). Per the germline V gene, CDR1 is SGHDN and CDR2 is FVKESK. V lost 8 bases and J 3 bases, leaving 8 bases between the germline ends. This CDR3 has 12 residues. Here the CDR3 DNA reads TGTGCCAGCGGGGGGATTGGAAACACCATATATTTT. Translating gives CASGGIGNTIYF.

The chain has TRBV6-5 and TRBJ1-4; 11 bases align to TRBD1. CDR3 length: 14 residues. J lost 6 bases, V lost 7 bases, and 4 bases had no gene match. Looked up from germline, CDR1 is MNHEY and CDR2 is SVGAGI. In nucleotides, the CDR3 is TGTGCCAGCACCTCGGGACAGGGGGATGAAAAACTGTTTTTT. Translation gives CASTSGQGDEKLFF.

This chain connects TRBV28 to TRBJ1-2; the D is unclear. There are 11 residues in the CDR3. The V gene lost 3 bases and the J gene lost 5 bases, with 4 bases spanning the gap. CDR1 and CDR2 (germline): MDHEN, SYDVKM. As DNA, the CDR3 is TGTGCCAGCAGTTTTCGGTATGGCTACACCTTC. Residues: CASSFRYGYTF.

J is TRBJ2-7 and V is TRBV27; D is ambiguous. V was pared by 5 bases and J by 3 bases, with 17 bases between. The CDR3 sequence is 15 residues long. Germline loops: CDR1 MNHEY, CDR2 SMNVEV (reference sequence). CDR3 nucleotide sequence: TGTGCCAGCAGTCCCCGGCCCAAGGCAGGCTACGAGCAGTACTTC. It encodes CASSPRPKAGYEQYF.